The clone carrying this T cell receptor (beta chain) was seen a single time. Its matching antigen is unknown. Clinical symptoms, serum thyroxine and TRAb, thyroid ultrasound and orbital computed tomography together formed the diagnostic basis. The authors took PBMCs from 8 to 10 ml fresh peripheral blood. The data belong to a study of T cells in Graves' hyperthyroidism and ophthalmopathy. Study-level points and caveats: For ophthalmopathy, model prediction preceded onset by a median approximately 6 months.

Regions amplified from RNA transcripts were the TCR beta CDR3 regions. During a first-round RT-PCR of the TCR CDR3, the HTBI primer set was used. Via MiXCR, TCRdb re-called the multiplex PCR reads, giving one row per CDR3 protein. The sample consists of roughly 100,000 distinct CDR3 sequences, roughly 50% of them appearing once. This CDR3 is 14 amino acids long. The V segment lost 4 bases and the J segment 4 bases; nucleotides outside the gene matches: 7. Germline values: CDR1 MGHDK, CDR2 SYGVNS. The chain links TRBV25-1 to TRBJ2-7; 7 nucleotides align to TRBD2. The TCR comes from a man aged 35 to 55 with Graves' hyperthyroidism. Material: blood. CDR3 residues: CASSAPREGYEQYF. The CDR3 region has the DNA TGTGCCAGCAGTGCTCCCAGGGAGGGTTACGAGCAGTACTTC.